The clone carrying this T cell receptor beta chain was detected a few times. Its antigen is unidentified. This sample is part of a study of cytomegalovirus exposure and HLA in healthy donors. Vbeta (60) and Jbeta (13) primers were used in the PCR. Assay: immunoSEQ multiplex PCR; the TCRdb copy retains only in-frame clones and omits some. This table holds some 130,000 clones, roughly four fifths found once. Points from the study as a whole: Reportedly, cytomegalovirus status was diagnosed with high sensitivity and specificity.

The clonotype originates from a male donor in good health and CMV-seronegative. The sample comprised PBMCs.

The CDR3 nucleotides read TGTGCCAGCAGCGTAGCTAATACAGGGTCGGGCGGGGAGCTGTTTTTT. Translating it yields CASSVANTGSGGELFF. The chain uses TRBV9 and TRBJ2-2, with D maybe TRBD1 (6 bases). Germline V lookup: CDR1 SGDLS, CDR2 YYNGEE. V was shortened by 0 bases and J by 7 bases, with 16 bases between the two germline ends. The CDR3 is 16 amino acids.